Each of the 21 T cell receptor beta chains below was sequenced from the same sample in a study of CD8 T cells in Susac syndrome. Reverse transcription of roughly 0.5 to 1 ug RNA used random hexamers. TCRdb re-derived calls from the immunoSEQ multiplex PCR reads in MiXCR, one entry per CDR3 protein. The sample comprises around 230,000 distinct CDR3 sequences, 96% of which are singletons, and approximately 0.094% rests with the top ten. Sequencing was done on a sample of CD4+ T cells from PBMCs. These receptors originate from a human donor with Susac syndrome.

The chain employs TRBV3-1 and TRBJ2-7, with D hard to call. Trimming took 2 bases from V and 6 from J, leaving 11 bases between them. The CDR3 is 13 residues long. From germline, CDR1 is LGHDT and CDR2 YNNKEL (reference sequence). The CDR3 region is CASSQNGITEQYF. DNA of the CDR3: TGTGCCAGCAGCCAAAACGGAATCACCGAGCAGTACTTC.

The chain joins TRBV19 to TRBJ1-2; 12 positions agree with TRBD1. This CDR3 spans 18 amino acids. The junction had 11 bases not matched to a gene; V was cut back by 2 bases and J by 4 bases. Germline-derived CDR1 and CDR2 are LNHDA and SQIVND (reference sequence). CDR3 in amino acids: CASSIRLGTGGNSYGYTF. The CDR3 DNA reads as TGTGCCAGTAGTATAAGACTCGGGACAGGGGGCAACAGCTATGGCTACACCTTC. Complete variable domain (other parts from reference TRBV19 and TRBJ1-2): DGGITQSPKYLFRKEGQNVTLSCEQNLNHDAMYWYRQDPGQGLRLIYYSQIVNDFQKGDIAEGYSVSREKKESFPLTVTSAQKNPTAFYLCASSIRLGTGGNSYGYTFGSGTRLTVV.

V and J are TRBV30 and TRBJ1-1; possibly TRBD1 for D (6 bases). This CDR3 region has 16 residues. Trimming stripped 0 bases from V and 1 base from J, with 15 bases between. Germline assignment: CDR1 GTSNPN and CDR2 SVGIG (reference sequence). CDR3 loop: CAWSVFSGAGNTEAFF. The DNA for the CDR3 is TGTGCCTGGAGTGTATTCTCAGGGGCGGGGAACACTGAAGCTTTCTTT.

The CDR3 region has the DNA TGTGCCAGCAGTCCTCCTTTGGCCAATGAGCAGTTCTTC. The encoded protein is CASSPPLANEQFF. The gene calls are TRBV27 and TRBJ2-1; D is unclear. CDR1 and CDR2 (germline): MNHEY, SMNVEV (reference sequence). The CDR3 has 13 amino acids. Trimming took off 5 bases at V and 6 bases at J, with 11 bases between the two ends.

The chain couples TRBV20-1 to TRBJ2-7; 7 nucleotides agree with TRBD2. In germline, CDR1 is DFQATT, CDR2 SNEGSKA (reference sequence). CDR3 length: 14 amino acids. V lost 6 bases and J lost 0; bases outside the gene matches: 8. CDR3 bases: TGCAGTGCGCCCACTAGCGAAAGCTCCTACGAGCAGTACTTC. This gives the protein CSAPTSESSYEQYF.

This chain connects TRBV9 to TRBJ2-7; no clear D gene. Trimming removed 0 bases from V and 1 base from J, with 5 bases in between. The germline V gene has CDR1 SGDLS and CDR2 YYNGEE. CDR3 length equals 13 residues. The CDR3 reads CASSVEESYEQYF. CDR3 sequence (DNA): TGTGCCAGCAGCGTAGAAGAGTCCTACGAGCAGTACTTC.

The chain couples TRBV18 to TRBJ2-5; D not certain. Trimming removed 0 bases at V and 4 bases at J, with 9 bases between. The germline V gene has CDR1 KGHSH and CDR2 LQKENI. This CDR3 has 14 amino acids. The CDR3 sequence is CASSPPLGSETQYF. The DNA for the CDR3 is TGTGCCAGCTCACCACCGCTAGGGTCAGAGACCCAGTACTTC. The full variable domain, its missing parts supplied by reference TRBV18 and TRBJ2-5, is NAGVMQNPRHLVRRRGQEARLRCSPMKGHSHVYWYRQLPEEGLKFMVYLQKENIIDESGMPKERFSAEFPKEGPSILRIQQVVRGDSAAYFCASSPPLGSETQYFGPGTRLLVL.

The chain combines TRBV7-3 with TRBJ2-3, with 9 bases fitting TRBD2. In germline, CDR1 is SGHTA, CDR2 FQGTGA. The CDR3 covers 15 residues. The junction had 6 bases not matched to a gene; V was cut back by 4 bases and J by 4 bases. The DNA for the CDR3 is TGTGCCAGCAGCTGGCGGGGGGGAGCGGCAGATACGCAGTATTTT. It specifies CASSWRGGAADTQYF.

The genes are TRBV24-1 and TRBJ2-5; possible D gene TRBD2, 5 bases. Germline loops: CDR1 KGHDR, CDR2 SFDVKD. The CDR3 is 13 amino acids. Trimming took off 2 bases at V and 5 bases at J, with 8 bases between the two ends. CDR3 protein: CATSDSGGETQYF. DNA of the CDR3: TGTGCCACCAGTGATTCGGGCGGGGAGACCCAGTACTTC.

The CDR3 sequence is CASSLREGGYEQYF. The CDR3 DNA reads as TGTGCCAGCAGTTTACGGGAGGGAGGCTACGAGCAGTACTTC. The chain combines TRBV12-3 or TRBV12-4 with TRBJ2-7; 8 bases agree with TRBD2. Trimming at V came to 2 bases and at J to 3 bases, leaving 3 bases not matched to a gene. This CDR3 comprises 14 residues.

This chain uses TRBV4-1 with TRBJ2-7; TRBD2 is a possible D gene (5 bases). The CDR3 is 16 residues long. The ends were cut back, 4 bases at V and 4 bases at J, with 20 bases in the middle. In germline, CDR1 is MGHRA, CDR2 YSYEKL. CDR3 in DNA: TGCGCCAGCAGCCTCGAGACTTCCGGGATGGGTTACGAGCAGTACTTC. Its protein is CASSLETSGMGYEQYF.

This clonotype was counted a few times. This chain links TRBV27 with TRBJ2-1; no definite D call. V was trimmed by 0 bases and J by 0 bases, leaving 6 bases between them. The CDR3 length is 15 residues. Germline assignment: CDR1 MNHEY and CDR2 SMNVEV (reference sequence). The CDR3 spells CASSLSRSSYNEQFF. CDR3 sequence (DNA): TGTGCCAGCAGTTTATCCAGGAGCTCCTACAATGAGCAGTTCTTC.

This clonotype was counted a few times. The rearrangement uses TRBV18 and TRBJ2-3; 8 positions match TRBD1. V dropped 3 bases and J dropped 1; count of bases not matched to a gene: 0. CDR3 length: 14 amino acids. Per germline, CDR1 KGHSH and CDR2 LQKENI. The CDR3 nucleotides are TGTGCCAGCTCACCGACAGGGGGCACAGATACGCAGTATTTT. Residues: CASSPTGGTDTQYF.

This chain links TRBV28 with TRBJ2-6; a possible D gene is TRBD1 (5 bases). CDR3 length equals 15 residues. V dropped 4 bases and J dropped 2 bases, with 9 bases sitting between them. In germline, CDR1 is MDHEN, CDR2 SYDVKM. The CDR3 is CASSSQGTGANVLTF. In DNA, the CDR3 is TGTGCCAGCAGTTCCCAGGGAACTGGGGCCAACGTCCTGACTTTC.

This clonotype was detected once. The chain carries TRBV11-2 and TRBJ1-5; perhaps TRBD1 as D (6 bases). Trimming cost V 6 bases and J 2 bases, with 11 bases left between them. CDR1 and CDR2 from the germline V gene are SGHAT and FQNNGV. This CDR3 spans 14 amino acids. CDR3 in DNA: TGTGCCAGCAGTCAAAACAGGGGCAATCAGCCCCAGCATTTT. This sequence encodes CASSQNRGNQPQHF.

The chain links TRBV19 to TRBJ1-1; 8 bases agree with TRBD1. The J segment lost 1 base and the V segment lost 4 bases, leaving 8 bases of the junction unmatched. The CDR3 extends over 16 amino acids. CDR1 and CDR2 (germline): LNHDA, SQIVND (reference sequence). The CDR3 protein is CASSTPTGVANTEAFF. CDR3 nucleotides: TGTGCCAGTAGTACTCCGACAGGGGTGGCGAACACTGAAGCTTTCTTT.

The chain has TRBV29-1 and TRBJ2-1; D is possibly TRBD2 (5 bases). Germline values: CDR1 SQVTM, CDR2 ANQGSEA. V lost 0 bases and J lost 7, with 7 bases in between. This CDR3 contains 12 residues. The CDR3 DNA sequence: TGCAGCGTTGAAGATTGGAGGAATGAGCAGTTCTTC. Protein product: CSVEDWRNEQFF.

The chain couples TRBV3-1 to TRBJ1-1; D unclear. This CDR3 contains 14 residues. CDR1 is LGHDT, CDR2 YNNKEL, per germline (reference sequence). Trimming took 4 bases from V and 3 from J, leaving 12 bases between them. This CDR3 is CASSPLARDTEAFF. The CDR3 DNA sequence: TGTGCCAGCAGCCCCTTAGCGAGGGACACTGAAGCTTTCTTT.

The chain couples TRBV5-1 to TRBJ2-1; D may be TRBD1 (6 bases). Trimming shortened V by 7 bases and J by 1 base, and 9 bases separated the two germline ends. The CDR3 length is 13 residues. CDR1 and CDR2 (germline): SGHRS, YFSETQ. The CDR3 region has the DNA TGCGCCAGCGGGACACCTTCCTACAATGAGCAGTTCTTC. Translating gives CASGTPSYNEQFF.

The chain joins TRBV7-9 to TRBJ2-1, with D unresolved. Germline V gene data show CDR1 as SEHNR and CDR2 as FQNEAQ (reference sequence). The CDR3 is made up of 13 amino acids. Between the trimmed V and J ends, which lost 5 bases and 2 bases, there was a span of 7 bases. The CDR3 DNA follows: TGTGCCAGCAGCCCCTCGGCCTACAATGAGCAGTTCTTC. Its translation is CASSPSAYNEQFF.

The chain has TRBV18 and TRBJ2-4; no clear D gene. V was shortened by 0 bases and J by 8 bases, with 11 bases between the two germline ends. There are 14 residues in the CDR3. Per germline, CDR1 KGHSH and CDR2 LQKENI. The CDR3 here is CASSPPNRLDIQYF. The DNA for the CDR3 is TGTGCCAGCTCACCACCGAACAGATTGGACATTCAGTACTTC.